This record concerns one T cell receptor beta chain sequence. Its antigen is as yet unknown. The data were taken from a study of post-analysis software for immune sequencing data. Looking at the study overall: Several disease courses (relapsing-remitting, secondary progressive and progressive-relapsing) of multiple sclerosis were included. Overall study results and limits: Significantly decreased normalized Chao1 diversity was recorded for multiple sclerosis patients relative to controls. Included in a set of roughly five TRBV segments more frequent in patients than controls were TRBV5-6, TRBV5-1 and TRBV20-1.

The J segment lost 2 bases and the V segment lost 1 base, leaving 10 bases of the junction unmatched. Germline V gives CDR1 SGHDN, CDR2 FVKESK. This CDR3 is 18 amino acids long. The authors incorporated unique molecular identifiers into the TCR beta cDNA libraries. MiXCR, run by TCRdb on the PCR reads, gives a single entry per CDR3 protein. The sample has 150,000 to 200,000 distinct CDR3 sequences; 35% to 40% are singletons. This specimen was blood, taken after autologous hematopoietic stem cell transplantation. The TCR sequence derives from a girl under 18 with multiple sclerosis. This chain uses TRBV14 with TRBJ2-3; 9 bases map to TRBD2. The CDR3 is CASSQGLAGIQDTDTQYF. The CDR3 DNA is TGTGCCAGCAGCCAAGGGCTAGCGGGGATCCAAGACACAGATACGCAGTATTTT.